This TCR beta chain was retrieved from a study of T cell responses to AZD1222 COVID-19 vaccine. Whole-study context: Analyses pooled second doses at about 4 or about 12 weeks. Study-wide points: There were mostly white British donors and more females than males, and clonal diversity was possibly underestimated. CD4 TCRs covered the whole spike, strongest at regions 160-218 and 743-854.

This clone was counted once. As yet, its antigen is unknown. The assay was immunoSEQ multiplex PCR, and TCRdb's table has in-frame clones only and misses some. The sample contains around 110,000 clones, 88% of which appear only once. V was clipped by 2 bases and J by 10 bases; unmatched bases: 17. The CDR3 has 18 amino acids. Germline lookup yields CDR1 PRHDT and CDR2 FYEKMQ (reference sequence). The TCR originated in an adult in good health. Sequencing used peripheral blood, obtained on day 0 of AZD1222 vaccination. This chain joins TRBV13 and TRBJ1-1; 12 nucleotides line up with TRBD1. The CDR3 reads CASSLSLKSGQGAPVAFF. The CDR3 bases are TGTGCCAGCAGCTTATCCTTAAAGTCGGGACAGGGGGCGCCGGTAGCTTTCTTT.